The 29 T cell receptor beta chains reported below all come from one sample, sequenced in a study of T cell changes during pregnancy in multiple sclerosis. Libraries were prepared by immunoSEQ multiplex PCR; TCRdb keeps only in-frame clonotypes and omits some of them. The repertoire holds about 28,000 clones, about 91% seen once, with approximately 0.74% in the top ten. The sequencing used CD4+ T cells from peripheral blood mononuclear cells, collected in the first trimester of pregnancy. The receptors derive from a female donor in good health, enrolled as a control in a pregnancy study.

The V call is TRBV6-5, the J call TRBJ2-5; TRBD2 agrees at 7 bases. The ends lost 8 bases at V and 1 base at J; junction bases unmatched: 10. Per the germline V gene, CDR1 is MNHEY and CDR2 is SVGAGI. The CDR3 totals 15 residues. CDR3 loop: CASSERGLRQETQYF. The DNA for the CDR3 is TGTGCCAGCTCCGAGCGGGGACTACGCCAAGAGACCCAGTACTTC.

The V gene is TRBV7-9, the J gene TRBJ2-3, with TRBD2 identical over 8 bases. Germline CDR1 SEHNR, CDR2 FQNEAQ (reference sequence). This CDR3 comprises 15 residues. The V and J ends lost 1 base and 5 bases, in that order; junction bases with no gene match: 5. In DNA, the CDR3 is TGTGCCAGCAGCTTAGGGGCGGGGGGAGAAGATACGCAGTATTTT. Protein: CASSLGAGGEDTQYF.

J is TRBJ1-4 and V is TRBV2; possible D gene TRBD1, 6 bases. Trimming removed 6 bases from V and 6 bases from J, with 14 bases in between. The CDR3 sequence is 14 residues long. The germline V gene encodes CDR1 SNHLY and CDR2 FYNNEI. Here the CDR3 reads CASSPGRGDEKLFF. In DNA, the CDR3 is TGTGCCAGCAGCCCAGGGAGGGGGGATGAAAAACTGTTTTTT.

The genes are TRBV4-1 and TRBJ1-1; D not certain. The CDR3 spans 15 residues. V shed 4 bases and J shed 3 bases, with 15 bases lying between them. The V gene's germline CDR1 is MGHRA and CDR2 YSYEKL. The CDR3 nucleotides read TGCGCCAGCAGCCGCGGCCCCATTGGTGACACTGAAGCTTTCTTT. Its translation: CASSRGPIGDTEAFF.

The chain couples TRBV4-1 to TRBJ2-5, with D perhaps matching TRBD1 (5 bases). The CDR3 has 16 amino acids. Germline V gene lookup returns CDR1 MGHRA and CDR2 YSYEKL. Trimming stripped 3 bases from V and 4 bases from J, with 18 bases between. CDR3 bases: TGCGCCAGCAGCCAGACCGGGCAGGGCGTGGGAGAGACCCAGTACTTC. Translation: CASSQTGQGVGETQYF.

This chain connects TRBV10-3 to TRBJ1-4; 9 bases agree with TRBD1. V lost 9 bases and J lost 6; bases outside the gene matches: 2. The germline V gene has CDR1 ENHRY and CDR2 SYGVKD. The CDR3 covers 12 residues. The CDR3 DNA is TGTGCCATACAGGGGGCGGATGAAAAACTGTTTTTT. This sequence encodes CAIQGADEKLFF.

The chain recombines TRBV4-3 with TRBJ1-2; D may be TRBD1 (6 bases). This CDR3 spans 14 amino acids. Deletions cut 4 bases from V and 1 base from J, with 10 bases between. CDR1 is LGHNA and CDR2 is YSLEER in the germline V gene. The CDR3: CASSRYRDNYGYTF. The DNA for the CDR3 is TGCGCCAGCAGCCGGTACAGGGATAACTATGGCTACACCTTC.

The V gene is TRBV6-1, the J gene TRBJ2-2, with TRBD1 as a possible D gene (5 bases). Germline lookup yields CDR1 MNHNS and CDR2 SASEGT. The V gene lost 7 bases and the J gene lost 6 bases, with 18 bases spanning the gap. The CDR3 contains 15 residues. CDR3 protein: CASTDRRIGAGELFF. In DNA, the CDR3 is TGTGCCAGCACCGACCGGCGGATAGGGGCCGGGGAGCTGTTTTTT.

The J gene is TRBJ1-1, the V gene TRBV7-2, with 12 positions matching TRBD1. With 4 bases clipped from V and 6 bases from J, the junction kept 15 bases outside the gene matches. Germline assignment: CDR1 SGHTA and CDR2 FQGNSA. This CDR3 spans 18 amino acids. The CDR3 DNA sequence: TGTGCCAGCAGCTCCCGGGGACAGGGGGCGACGAGGGCCCCTGAAGCTTTCTTT. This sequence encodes CASSSRGQGATRAPEAFF.

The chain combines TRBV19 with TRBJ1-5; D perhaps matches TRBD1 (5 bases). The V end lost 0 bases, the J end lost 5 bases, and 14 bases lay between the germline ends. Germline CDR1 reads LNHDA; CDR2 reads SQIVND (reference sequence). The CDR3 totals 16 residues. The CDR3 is CASSIDYGGWDQPQHF. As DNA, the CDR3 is TGTGCCAGTAGTATAGATTACGGGGGTTGGGATCAGCCCCAGCATTTT.

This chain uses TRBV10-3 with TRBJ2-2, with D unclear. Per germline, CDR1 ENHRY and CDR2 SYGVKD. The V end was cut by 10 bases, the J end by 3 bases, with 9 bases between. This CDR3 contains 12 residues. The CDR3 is CATRRDTGELFF. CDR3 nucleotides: TGTGCCACCCGCCGGGACACCGGGGAGCTGTTTTTT.

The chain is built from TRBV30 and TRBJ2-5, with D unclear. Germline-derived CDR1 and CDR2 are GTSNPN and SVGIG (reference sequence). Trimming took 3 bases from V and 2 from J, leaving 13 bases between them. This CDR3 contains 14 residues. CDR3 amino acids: CAWSQVGSQETQYF. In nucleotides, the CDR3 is TGTGCCTGGAGCCAAGTGGGCTCGCAAGAGACCCAGTACTTC. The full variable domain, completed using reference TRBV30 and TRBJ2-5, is SQTIHQWPATLVQPVGSPLSLECTVEGTSNPNLYWYRQAAGRGLQLLFYSVGIGQISSEVPQNLSASRPQDRQFILSSKKLLLSDSGFYLCAWSQVGSQETQYFGPGTRLLVL.

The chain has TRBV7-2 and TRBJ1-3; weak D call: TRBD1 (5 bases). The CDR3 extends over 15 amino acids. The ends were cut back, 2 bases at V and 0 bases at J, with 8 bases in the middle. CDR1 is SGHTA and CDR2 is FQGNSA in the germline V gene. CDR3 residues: CASSLLGGSGNTIYF. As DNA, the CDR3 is TGTGCCAGCAGCTTATTGGGGGGCTCTGGAAACACCATATATTTT.

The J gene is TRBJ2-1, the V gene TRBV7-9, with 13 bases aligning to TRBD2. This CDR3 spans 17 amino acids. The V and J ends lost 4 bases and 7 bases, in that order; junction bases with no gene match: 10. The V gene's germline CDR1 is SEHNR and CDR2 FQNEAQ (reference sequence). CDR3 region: CASSSAPTSGGVNEQFF. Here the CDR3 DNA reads TGTGCCAGCAGCTCAGCCCCAACTAGCGGGGGGGTAAATGAGCAGTTCTTC. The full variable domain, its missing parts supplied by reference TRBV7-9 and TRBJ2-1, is DTGVSQNPRHKITKRGQNVTFRCDPISEHNRLYWYRQTLGQGPEFLTYFQNEAQLEKSRLLSDRFSAERPKGSFSTLEIQRTEQGDSAMYLCASSSAPTSGGVNEQFFGPGTRLTVL.

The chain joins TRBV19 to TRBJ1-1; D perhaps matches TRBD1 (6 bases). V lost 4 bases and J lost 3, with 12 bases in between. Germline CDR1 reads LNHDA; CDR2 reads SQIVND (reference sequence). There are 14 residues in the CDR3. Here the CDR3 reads CASSTTRGDTEAFF. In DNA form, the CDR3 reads TGTGCCAGTAGTACAACCAGGGGCGACACTGAAGCTTTCTTT.

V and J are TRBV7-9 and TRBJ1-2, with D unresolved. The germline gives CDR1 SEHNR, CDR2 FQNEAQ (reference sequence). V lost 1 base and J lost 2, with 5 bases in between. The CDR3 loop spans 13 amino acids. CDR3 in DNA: TGTGCCAGCAGCTTAGAACAGAACTATGGCTACACCTTC. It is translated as CASSLEQNYGYTF.

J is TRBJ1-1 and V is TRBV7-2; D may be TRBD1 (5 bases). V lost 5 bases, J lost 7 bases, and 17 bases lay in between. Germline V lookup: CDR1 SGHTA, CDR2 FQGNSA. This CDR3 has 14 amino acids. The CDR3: CASSPGDRLNEAFF. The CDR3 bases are TGTGCCAGCAGCCCGGGGGACCGTCTGAATGAAGCTTTCTTT.

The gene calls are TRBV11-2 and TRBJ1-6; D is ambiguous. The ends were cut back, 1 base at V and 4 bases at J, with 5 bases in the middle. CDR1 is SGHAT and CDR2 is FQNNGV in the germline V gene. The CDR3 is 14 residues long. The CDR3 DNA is TGTGCCAGCAGCTTAGCTAGTTATAATTCACCCCTCCACTTT. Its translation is CASSLASYNSPLHF. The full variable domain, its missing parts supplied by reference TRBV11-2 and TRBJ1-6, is EAGVAQSPRYKIIEKRQSVAFWCNPISGHATLYWYQQILGQGPKLLIQFQNNGVVDDSQLPKDRFSAERLKGVDSTLKIQPAKLEDSAVYLCASSLASYNSPLHFGNGTRLTVT.

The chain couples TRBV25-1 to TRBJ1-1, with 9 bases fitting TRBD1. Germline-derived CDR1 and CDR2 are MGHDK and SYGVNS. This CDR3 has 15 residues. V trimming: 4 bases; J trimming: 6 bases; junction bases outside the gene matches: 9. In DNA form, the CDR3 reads TGTGCCAGCAGTGGACCGACAGGGGGGAGGGCTGAAGCTTTCTTT. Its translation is CASSGPTGGRAEAFF.

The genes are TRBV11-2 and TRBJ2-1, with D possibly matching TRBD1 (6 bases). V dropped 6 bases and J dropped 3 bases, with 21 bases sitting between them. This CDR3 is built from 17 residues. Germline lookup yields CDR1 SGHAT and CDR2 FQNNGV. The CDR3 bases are TGTGCCAGCAGGTCGGTGTCCCAGGGGCCTTACTACAATGAGCAGTTCTTC. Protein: CASRSVSQGPYYNEQFF.

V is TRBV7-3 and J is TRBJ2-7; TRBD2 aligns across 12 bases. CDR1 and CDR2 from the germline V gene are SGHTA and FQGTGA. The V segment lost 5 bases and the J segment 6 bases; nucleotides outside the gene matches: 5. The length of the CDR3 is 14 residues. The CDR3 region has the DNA TGTGCCAGCAGCCGGACTAGCGGGGTGGGCGAGCAGTACTTC. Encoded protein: CASSRTSGVGEQYF.

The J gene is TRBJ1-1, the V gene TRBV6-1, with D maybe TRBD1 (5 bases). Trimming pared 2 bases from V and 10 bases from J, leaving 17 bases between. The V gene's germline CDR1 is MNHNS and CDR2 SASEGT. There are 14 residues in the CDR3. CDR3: CASSEPHGGVRAFF. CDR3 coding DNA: TGTGCCAGCAGTGAACCCCACGGGGGAGTACGAGCTTTCTTT.

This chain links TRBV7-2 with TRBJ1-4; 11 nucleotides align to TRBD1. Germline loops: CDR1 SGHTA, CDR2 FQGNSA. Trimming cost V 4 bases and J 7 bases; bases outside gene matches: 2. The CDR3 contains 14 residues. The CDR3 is CASSSGQGGEKLFF. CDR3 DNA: TGTGCCAGCAGCTCGGGACAGGGGGGTGAAAAACTGTTTTTT.

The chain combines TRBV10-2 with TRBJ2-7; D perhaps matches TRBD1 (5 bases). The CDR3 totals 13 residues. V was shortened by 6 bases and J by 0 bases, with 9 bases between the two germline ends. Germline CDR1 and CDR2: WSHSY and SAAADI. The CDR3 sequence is CASRGQASYEQYF. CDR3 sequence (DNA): TGCGCCAGCAGAGGACAAGCCTCCTACGAGCAGTACTTC.

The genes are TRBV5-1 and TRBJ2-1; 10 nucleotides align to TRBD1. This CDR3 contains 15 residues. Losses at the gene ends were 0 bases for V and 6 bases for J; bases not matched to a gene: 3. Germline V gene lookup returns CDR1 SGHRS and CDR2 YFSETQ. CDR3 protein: CASSLGQGAGNEQFF. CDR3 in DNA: TGCGCCAGCAGCTTGGGACAGGGGGCTGGCAATGAGCAGTTCTTC.

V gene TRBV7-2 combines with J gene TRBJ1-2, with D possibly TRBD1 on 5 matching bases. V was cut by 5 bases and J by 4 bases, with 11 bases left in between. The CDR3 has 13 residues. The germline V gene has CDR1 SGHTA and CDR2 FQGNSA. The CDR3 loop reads CASSQDNLYGYTF. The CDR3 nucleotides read TGTGCCAGCAGCCAGGACAACCTCTATGGCTACACCTTC.

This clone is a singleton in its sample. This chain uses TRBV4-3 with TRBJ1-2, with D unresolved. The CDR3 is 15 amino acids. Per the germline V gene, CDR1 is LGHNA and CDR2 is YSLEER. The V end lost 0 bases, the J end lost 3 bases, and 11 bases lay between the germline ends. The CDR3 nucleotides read TGCGCCAGCAGCCAAGAATTTCGGGTTCACTATGGCTACACCTTC. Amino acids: CASSQEFRVHYGYTF.

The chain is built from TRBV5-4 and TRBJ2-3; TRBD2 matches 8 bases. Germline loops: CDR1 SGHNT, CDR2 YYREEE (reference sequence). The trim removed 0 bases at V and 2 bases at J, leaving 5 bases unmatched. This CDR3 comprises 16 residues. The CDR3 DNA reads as TGTGCCAGCAGCTTGGCCGCCGGGGGGGCCACAGATACGCAGTATTTT. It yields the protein CASSLAAGGATDTQYF.

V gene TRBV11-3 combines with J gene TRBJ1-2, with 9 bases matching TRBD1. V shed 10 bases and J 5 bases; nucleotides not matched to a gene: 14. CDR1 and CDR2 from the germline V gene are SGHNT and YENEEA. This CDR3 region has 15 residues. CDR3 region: CATRRMGGQGYGYTF. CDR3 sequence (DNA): TGTGCCACCCGGAGAATGGGAGGACAGGGGTATGGCTACACCTTC.